Presented here are 28 T cell receptor beta chains from one specimen sequenced in a study of cytomegalovirus exposure and HLA in healthy donors. The primer mix had 60 Vbeta and 13 Jbeta primers. TCRdb keeps only in-frame clones here, not all; method: immunoSEQ multiplex PCR. This table holds about 130,000 clones, approximately 80% found once. Source material: PBMCs. The receptor set was obtained from a man aged 35-49 years in good health and CMV-seronegative.

The sample holds a few counts of this clone. The rearrangement uses TRBV5-6 and TRBJ2-7; the D gene is possibly TRBD1 (6 bases). The V gene's germline CDR1 is SGHDT and CDR2 YYEEEE. V lost 6 bases, J lost 6 bases, and 16 bases lay in between. The CDR3 is made up of 13 amino acids. The CDR3 loop is CASNNRAGFEQYF. The CDR3 DNA follows: TGTGCCAGCAACAACAGGGCAGGATTCGAGCAGTACTTC.

The chain joins TRBV7-2 to TRBJ1-1; maybe TRBD1 (6 bases). This CDR3 spans 19 amino acids. Per germline, CDR1 SGHTA and CDR2 FQGNSA. The V gene lost 2 bases and the J gene lost 3 bases, with 25 bases spanning the gap. The DNA of the CDR3 is TGTGCCAGCAGCTTAAGTTTGCCGGGACACTCGCTTGGGGACACTGAAGCTTTCTTT. Residues: CASSLSLPGHSLGDTEAFF.

This clone was counted only a few times. J is TRBJ2-7 and V is TRBV5-4; 9 positions agree with TRBD1. CDR1 is SGHNT, CDR2 YYREEE, per germline (reference sequence). The CDR3 spans 15 residues. V was pared by 3 bases and J by 7 bases, with 11 bases of the junction left unmatched. The CDR3 bases are TGTGCCAGCAGCTCCCGGGGACAGGGTGTTACGGAGCAGTACTTC. Protein sequence: CASSSRGQGVTEQYF.

This clone has only one observation. This chain joins TRBV4-3 and TRBJ1-2; D gene unclear. CDR3 length equals 15 residues. Between the trimmed V and J ends, which lost 0 bases and 1 base, there was a span of 9 bases. Germline CDR1 and CDR2: LGHNA and YSLEER. The CDR3 sequence is CASSQDEESNYGYTF. CDR3 nucleotides: TGCGCCAGCAGCCAAGATGAGGAGAGTAACTATGGCTACACCTTC.

This sequence joins TRBV28 and TRBJ2-7; 12 nucleotides agree with TRBD1. Germline values: CDR1 MDHEN, CDR2 SYDVKM. The CDR3 contains 15 residues. V lost 6 bases and J lost 9; bases outside the gene matches: 12. The DNA of the CDR3 is TGTGCCAGCAGCGCAAACCGGGACAGGGGGCAACGGCAGTACTTC. Its translation is CASSANRDRGQRQYF.

The chain employs TRBV7-9 and TRBJ1-3; D not certain. Germline CDR1 is SEHNR and CDR2 is FQNEAQ (reference sequence). The V end was cut by 2 bases, the J end by 8 bases, with 4 bases between. The CDR3 length is 11 residues. This CDR3 is CASSLKHTIYF. As DNA, the CDR3 is TGTGCCAGCAGCTTAAAGCACACCATATATTTT.

This clone showed up just once. The chain uses TRBV5-4 and TRBJ2-7; 15 nucleotides align to TRBD2. This CDR3 has 16 residues. CDR1 is SGHNT and CDR2 is YYREEE in the germline V gene (reference sequence). After removal of 5 bases from V and 3 bases from J, the junction contained 6 bases not matched to a gene. CDR3 DNA: TGTGCCAGCAGTTCTGGACTAGCGGGAGGGATCTACGAGCAGTACTTC. As protein: CASSSGLAGGIYEQYF.

The chain combines TRBV27 with TRBJ2-2; 10 bases match TRBD2. There are 14 residues in the CDR3. Looked up from germline, CDR1 is MNHEY and CDR2 is SMNVEV (reference sequence). The V and J ends lost 8 bases and 6 bases, in that order; junction bases with no gene match: 6. The CDR3 reads CASGVAGGAGELFF. CDR3 DNA sequence: TGTGCCAGCGGGGTAGCGGGAGGCGCCGGGGAGCTGTTTTTT.

The rearrangement uses TRBV25-1 and TRBJ1-2; maybe TRBD1 (6 bases). The germline V gene has CDR1 MGHDK and CDR2 SYGVNS. The ends were cut back, 4 bases at V and 7 bases at J, with 10 bases in the middle. The CDR3 runs to 12 residues. The CDR3 DNA sequence: TGTGCCAGCAGTGGGGGGACAACTGGCTACACCTTC. This sequence encodes CASSGGTTGYTF.

The chain employs TRBV5-1 and TRBJ2-2; D is possibly TRBD1 (5 bases). This CDR3 spans 16 amino acids. Trimming took off 0 bases at V and 1 base at J, with 10 bases between the two ends. CDR1 is SGHRS and CDR2 is YFSETQ in the germline V gene. The CDR3 coding sequence is TGCGCCAGCAGCTTGGATGTGACAGAGAACACCGGGGAGCTGTTTTTT. Its protein is CASSLDVTENTGELFF.

The chain combines TRBV15 with TRBJ2-7; the D gene is possibly TRBD2 (5 bases). The V gene's germline CDR1 is LNHNV and CDR2 YYDKDF (reference sequence). This CDR3 contains 12 residues. Trimming removed 8 bases at V and 0 bases at J, with 8 bases between. CDR3 loop: CATLGNSYEQYF. As DNA, the CDR3 is TGTGCCACCCTCGGGAACTCCTACGAGCAGTACTTC.

The J gene is TRBJ2-4, the V gene TRBV7-2, with 7 bases fitting TRBD1. In germline, CDR1 is SGHTA, CDR2 FQGNSA. The CDR3 has 13 residues. The J segment lost 9 bases and the V segment lost 5 bases, leaving 7 bases of the junction unmatched. The CDR3 here is CASSPGQVGIQYF. Written as DNA, the CDR3 is TGTGCCAGCAGCCCAGGACAGGTTGGCATTCAGTACTTC.

V and J are TRBV6-1 and TRBJ2-3; a weak D match, TRBD2 (6 bases). Germline loops: CDR1 MNHNS, CDR2 SASEGT. The ends were cut back, 6 bases at V and 2 bases at J, with 15 bases in the middle. The CDR3 is made up of 15 amino acids. DNA for the CDR3: TGTGCCAGCAGCCTTACAGGAGGGGTCACAGATACGCAGTATTTT. It is translated as CASSLTGGVTDTQYF.

The rearrangement joins TRBV6-5 to TRBJ2-7; 8 bases agree with TRBD1. Trimming took 0 bases from V and 4 from J; bases not matched to a gene: 8. The length of the CDR3 is 16 residues. Germline V CDR1 and CDR2: MNHEY, SVGAGI. CDR3 bases: TGTGCCAGCAGTTACTCCCTTGGACAGGGAGTATACGAGCAGTACTTC. Its protein is CASSYSLGQGVYEQYF.

There are a few counts of this clone. The rearrangement links TRBV7-8 to TRBJ1-2; D is perhaps TRBD1 (5 bases). The V end lost 5 bases, the J end lost 4 bases, and 11 bases lay between the germline ends. In germline, CDR1 is SGHVS, CDR2 FQNEAQ. CDR3 length equals 13 residues. The CDR3 region has the DNA TGTGCCAGCAGCGCACAGGAAATCTATGGCTACACCTTC. Translation gives CASSAQEIYGYTF.

There are a few counts of this clone. This chain uses TRBV30 with TRBJ2-7; no definite D call. The CDR3 loop spans 13 amino acids. Per germline, CDR1 GTSNPN and CDR2 SVGIG (reference sequence). Trimming pared 2 bases from V and 5 bases from J, leaving 13 bases between. The CDR3 here is CAWSPGPNNEQYF. The DNA of the CDR3 is TGTGCCTGGAGTCCGGGTCCAAATAACGAGCAGTACTTC.

The chain combines TRBV7-9 with TRBJ2-3, with D hard to call. V dropped 5 bases and J dropped 0 bases, with 3 bases sitting between them. CDR1 is SEHNR, CDR2 FQNEAQ, per germline (reference sequence). CDR3 length: 12 amino acids. The CDR3 spells CASSRSTDTQYF. The CDR3 bases are TGTGCCAGCAGCCGGAGCACAGATACGCAGTATTTT.

The V and J genes are TRBV5-1 and TRBJ2-1; a weak D match, TRBD2 (5 bases). This CDR3 is 14 amino acids long. V lost 4 bases to trimming and J lost 5 bases, with 13 bases between them. Germline V gene lookup returns CDR1 SGHRS and CDR2 YFSETQ. CDR3 in amino acids: CASSTGNANNEQFF. The CDR3 nucleotides are TGCGCCAGCAGCACCGGGAACGCCAACAATGAGCAGTTCTTC.

V and J are TRBV7-7 and TRBJ2-5, with a possible D match to TRBD1 (5 bases). Germline values: CDR1 SSHAT, CDR2 FNYEAQ (reference sequence). There are 13 residues in the CDR3. V was cut by 5 bases and J by 4 bases, with 11 bases left in between. The CDR3 DNA follows: TGTGCCAGCAGCCTTGACAGCTTAGAGACCCAGTACTTC. It is translated as CASSLDSLETQYF.

The chain is built from TRBV29-1 and TRBJ1-1, with 9 bases aligning to TRBD1. Germline assignment: CDR1 SQVTM and CDR2 ANQGSEA. Trimming removed 6 bases from V and 5 bases from J; junction bases left unmatched: 4. The CDR3 contains 12 residues. The chain's CDR3 is CSVRTGETEAFF. CDR3 nucleotides: TGCAGCGTAAGGACAGGGGAGACTGAAGCTTTCTTT.

The gene calls are TRBV30 and TRBJ1-4; 9 nucleotides line up with TRBD1. The CDR3 length is 15 residues. Per germline, CDR1 GTSNPN and CDR2 SVGIG (reference sequence). J lost 5 bases, V lost 0 bases, and 4 bases had no gene match. The CDR3 reads CAWSVQQGANEKLFF. CDR3 DNA: TGTGCCTGGAGTGTACAACAGGGGGCGAATGAAAAACTGTTTTTT. The whole variable domain, filled in from reference TRBV30 and TRBJ1-4, reads SQTIHQWPATLVQPVGSPLSLECTVEGTSNPNLYWYRQAAGRGLQLLFYSVGIGQISSEVPQNLSASRPQDRQFILSSKKLLLSDSGFYLCAWSVQQGANEKLFFGSGTQLSVL.

There are a few counts of this clone. The rearrangement joins TRBV25-1 to TRBJ2-1, with D perhaps matching TRBD2 (5 bases). V lost 6 bases and J 5 bases, leaving 14 bases between the germline ends. Germline CDR1 MGHDK, CDR2 SYGVNS. The CDR3 spans 14 residues. In DNA, the CDR3 is TGTGCCAGCAGCGGAACCGATAGCGACAATGAGCAGTTCTTC. As protein: CASSGTDSDNEQFF.

This chain joins TRBV30 and TRBJ2-7; the D gene is possibly TRBD1 (5 bases). This CDR3 comprises 13 residues. Trimming shortened V by 4 bases and J by 0 bases, and 10 bases separated the two germline ends. Germline V gives CDR1 GTSNPN, CDR2 SVGIG (reference sequence). The CDR3 sequence is CAWTEGASYEQYF. In DNA form, the CDR3 reads TGTGCCTGGACCGAAGGGGCCTCCTACGAGCAGTACTTC.

This chain joins TRBV9 and TRBJ2-7, with TRBD2 as a possible D gene (6 bases). Trimming left V 0 bases short and J 5 bases short, with 15 bases between. CDR1 is SGDLS and CDR2 is YYNGEE in the germline V gene. CDR3 length equals 15 residues. The CDR3: CASSVGGEGRHEQYF. The CDR3 nucleotides are TGTGCCAGCAGCGTAGGGGGGGAAGGGAGGCACGAGCAGTACTTC.

The rearrangement joins TRBV5-1 to TRBJ2-1; weak D call: TRBD2 (5 bases). Trimming pared 0 bases from V and 0 bases from J, leaving 10 bases between. The CDR3 is 16 amino acids. CDR1 and CDR2 (germline): SGHRS, YFSETQ. The CDR3 nucleotides are TGCGCCAGCAGCTTGGTCGCGGGCAGCTCCTACAATGAGCAGTTCTTC. Amino acid sequence: CASSLVAGSSYNEQFF.

The CDR3 is CASSRRLAGRNPDTQYF. The CDR3 nucleotides read TGCGCCAGCAGCCGGAGACTAGCGGGGCGAAATCCAGATACGCAGTATTTT. J is TRBJ2-3 and V is TRBV5-1; 11 bases match TRBD2. There are 17 residues in the CDR3. Germline CDR1 and CDR2: SGHRS and YFSETQ. The trim removed 4 bases at V and 4 bases at J, leaving 11 bases unmatched.

This chain links TRBV6-1 with TRBJ2-7, with TRBD1 matching over 7 bases. Trimming at V came to 4 bases and at J to 0 bases, leaving 6 bases not matched to a gene. Germline V gives CDR1 MNHNS, CDR2 SASEGT. This CDR3 has 15 amino acids. The DNA of the CDR3 is TGTGCCAGCAGTGGAGGGACAGTCCTCTCCTACGAGCAGTACTTC. Encoded protein: CASSGGTVLSYEQYF.

In this sample, this clone turned up a few times. V is TRBV29-1 and J is TRBJ1-1, with D tentatively TRBD1 (6 bases). CDR1 and CDR2 (germline): SQVTM, ANQGSEA. The CDR3 has 12 residues. Trimming pared 7 bases from V and 1 base from J, leaving 10 bases between. CDR3 nucleotides: TGCAGCGCACGGGGGGCGAACACTGAAGCTTTCTTT. It yields the protein CSARGANTEAFF.